This T cell receptor beta chain originates from a study of human T cells and chemical hapten exposure (dated by TCRdb to the early 2020s). In the study overall: Libraries were pooled for sequencing, and per-sample TCR yields varied mainly because of small differences in library volumes within the pool. This study followed changes in the peripheral blood TCR repertoire in vivo during primary and secondary sensitization of alopecia patients to the hapten diphenylcyclopropenone (DPC). For every blood RNA sample, sequencing covered both the TCR alpha and TCR beta chains.

Findings and caveats that apply to the study as a whole: The number of TCRs above 1 in 1000 frequency did not change with DPC sensitization; there was no evidence of global repertoire structure alterations. Repeated subsampling changed both the strength of the expansion versus patch-test correlation and the threshold at which that correlation became significant.

The CDR3 runs 13 amino acids, cysteine and phenylalanine included. Left in the record is the CDR3 DNA by itself, 39 bases read in frame from the first base. The germline V gene (reference sequence) supplies CDR1 DFQATT and CDR2 SNEGSKA. Between the V and J ends, shortened by 6 bases and 4 bases respectively, the junction contains 13 bases. According to the study, the label for this sample's time point signals: healthy volunteer bleed at 2 weeks. Unfractionated whole blood was collected in Tempus Blood RNA tubes, and total RNA was extracted from that blood. Five or six healthy volunteers served as TCR sequencing controls and were bled at day 0, 2 weeks and 6 weeks. Libraries were made using RACE. Sequenced using a NextSeq 500. During library preparation, unique molecular identifiers were attached to individual cDNA molecules so that TCRs could be counted in a quantitative, reproducible way. Per the authors' processing: A median of approximately 100,000 TCRs per sample was observed, with a range of roughly 23,224 to 750,000. The Decombinator software suite was used to annotate the V, J and CDR3 of the TCR reads. For PS versus PT1 abundance plots, all samples were subsampled to the same number of TCRs (28,000). TCRs were defined as expanded if absent before sensitization and observed at least eight times at the 2-week time point. TCRdb reprocessing: public reads trimmed at Q25 with fastp, clones called with MiXCR, in-frame beta chains kept. One record per CDR3 amino acid sequence lists the most common genes and DNA. TCRdb, rather than the study authors, made the V and J calls. Here the sample has about 130,000 distinct CDR3 sequences; approximately 9.1% occur a single time. The ten top clones hold under 2% of the sample.

Details on this clonotype: Its binding antigen is unknown. One base away there is no much larger clone; base qualities are not given.

The clonotype was recovered from a male donor in good health. Some clones in this sample may be carry-over from other donors' samples. Sequencing was performed on whole blood. Here the chain combines TRBV20-1 and TRBJ1-5, with TRBD1 tentatively as D gene (6 bases match). The CDR3 reads as follows: CSAQTGPNQPQHF. The DNA is as follows: TGCAGTGCCCAGACAGGACCTAATCAGCCCCAGCATTTT.